This entry concerns a single TCR beta chain. Its specificity is not known. This specimen comes from a study of PD-1 blockade in classical Hodgkin lymphoma. Study findings and constraints: Whereas CD4+ TCR diversity had risen significantly by C4D1, CD8+ TCR diversity had not. The study found complete responders had baseline diversity similar to newly diagnosed patients.

Time point in this sample: cycle 4 day 1 (C4D1), after more than five weeks of nivolumab. Brentuximab vedotin exposure varied, and every patient relapsed after autologous stem cell transplantation. Libraries were prepared by immunoSEQ multiplex PCR; TCRdb keeps only in-frame clonotypes and omits some of them. The table has roughly 100,000 clones, roughly 89% seen once; the top ten hold around 17%. The TCR comes from a human donor with classical Hodgkin lymphoma. Material: peripheral blood mononuclear cells (PBMCs), obtained before the fourth cycle of nivolumab.

The CDR3 nucleotides are TGTGCCAGCATTTCTCAGACTAGGCTTTCCTACGAGCAGTACTTC. The encoded protein is CASISQTRLSYEQYF. This rearrangement joins TRBV28 to TRBJ2-7; perhaps TRBD2 as D (6 bases). The germline V gene has CDR1 MDHEN and CDR2 SYDVKM. The CDR3 consists of 15 residues. The V end lost 7 bases, the J end lost 1 base, and 17 bases lay between the germline ends. The complete variable domain, with remaining parts taken from reference TRBV28 and TRBJ2-7, reads DVKVTQSSRYLVKRTGEKVFLECVQDMDHENMFWYRQDPGLGLRLIYFSYDVKMKEKGDIPEGYSVSREKKERFSLILESASTNQTSMYLCASISQTRLSYEQYFGPGTRLTVT.